This is a list of T cell receptor beta chains from one sample in a study of early T cells in non-severe SARS-CoV-2 infection. TCRdb re-derived calls from the 5' RACE reads in MiXCR, one entry per CDR3 protein. Found here are roughly 80,000 distinct CDR3 sequences, roughly 12% of them singletons; the top ten hold 12%. Sequencing used whole blood, obtained at baseline. These receptors were taken from an adult who was a healthcare worker with PCR-confirmed SARS-CoV-2 infection or an uninfected control (not recorded which). Both conserved end residues are part of each CDR3. Each record gives: J gene, CDR3 length, clone size, D gene, V gene, CDR3 DNA, CDR3 protein. The D gene is left open where the match is weak. Expanded clones get a size class; other rows say once, few or many, or leave the size out.

J: TRBJ2-3
length: 14
size: .
D: TRBD1
V: TRBV29-1
DNA: TGCAGCGTACCCCCGGGACAGGGTGGGGATACGCAGTATTTT
CDR3: CSVPPGQGGDTQYF

J: TRBJ2-1
length: 16
size: .
D: .
V: TRBV6-6
DNA: TGTGCCAGCACCAACCGAGTGGGGGGATCCTACAATGAGCAGTTCTTC
CDR3: CASTNRVGGSYNEQFF

J: TRBJ2-3
length: 14
size: many
D: TRBD1
V: TRBV11-2
DNA: TGTGCCAGCAGCCAACCAACAGGGGTTGGTACGCAGTATTTT
CDR3: CASSQPTGVGTQYF

J: TRBJ1-2
length: 17
size: .
D: TRBD1
V: TRBV5-4
DNA: TGTGCCAGCAGCTCCCCCTTCGCCCGACAGGGTAACTATGGCTACACCTTC
CDR3: CASSSPFARQGNYGYTF

J: TRBJ1-1
length: 14
size: few
D: TRBD1
V: TRBV29-1
DNA: TGCAGCGTTAGGGACAGGGTCATGAACACTGAAGCTTTCTTT
CDR3: CSVRDRVMNTEAFF

J: TRBJ2-1
length: 14
size: .
D: .
V: TRBV20-1
DNA: TGCAGTGCCCATCGGGCTGATCCCTACAATGAGCAGTTCTTC
CDR3: CSAHRADPYNEQFF

J: TRBJ1-5
length: 14
size: many
D: TRBD1
V: TRBV7-6
DNA: TGTGCCAGCAGCTTGGGGCAGGGGGGGCAGCCCCAGCATTTT
CDR3: CASSLGQGGQPQHF

J: TRBJ1-2
length: 15
size: many
D: .
V: TRBV7-2
DNA: TGTGCCAGCAGCTTATCCAATTTCGGACCCGACGGCTACACCTTC
CDR3: CASSLSNFGPDGYTF

J: TRBJ2-3
length: 13
size: many
D: .
V: TRBV12-3/TRBV12-4
DNA: TGTGCCAGCAGTTGGTCAGGGCCAGATACGCAGTATTTT
CDR3: CASSWSGPDTQYF

J: TRBJ2-7
length: 11
size: few
D: .
V: TRBV7-8
DNA: TGTGCCAGCAGCTTAGATGCGGGGAAGCACTTC
CDR3: CASSLDAGKHF

J: TRBJ1-2
length: 15
size: many
D: TRBD1
V: TRBV5-1
DNA: TGCGCCAGCAGCGTGACAGGGGGAATTAACTATGGCTACACCTTC
CDR3: CASSVTGGINYGYTF

J: TRBJ2-5
length: 14
size: few
D: TRBD1
V: TRBV29-1
DNA: TGCAGCGCCCGAACGACAGGGGCACGGGAGACCCAGTACTTC
CDR3: CSARTTGARETQYF

J: TRBJ2-3
length: 11
size: few
D: .
V: TRBV29-1
DNA: TGCAGCGTTAGACTAGCAGATACGCAGTATTTT
CDR3: CSVRLADTQYF

J: TRBJ2-1
length: 15
size: .
D: TRBD1
V: TRBV19
DNA: TGTGCCAGTAGTTCCTGGGACAGTGGGGGCAATGAGCAGTTCTTC
CDR3: CASSSWDSGGNEQFF

J: TRBJ2-7
length: 14
size: .
D: TRBD2
V: TRBV6-5
DNA: TGTGCCAGCAGGACTAGCGGGGGGGCCTACGAGCAGTACTTC
CDR3: CASRTSGGAYEQYF

J: TRBJ2-6
length: 17
size: many
D: TRBD1
V: TRBV11-2
DNA: TGTGCCAGCAGCTTAGACGGGACAGGTTCTCCGGCCAACGTCCTGACTTTC
CDR3: CASSLDGTGSPANVLTF

J: TRBJ1-1
length: 13
size: few
D: .
V: TRBV7-9
DNA: TGTGCCAGCGTACGGGGGCCGAACACTGAAGCTTTCTTT
CDR3: CASVRGPNTEAFF

J: TRBJ2-7
length: 12
size: few
D: .
V: TRBV29-1
DNA: TGCAGCGTTGAGGTGGCGAACTACGAGCAGTACTTC
CDR3: CSVEVANYEQYF

J: TRBJ2-7
length: 16
size: few
D: TRBD1
V: TRBV5-1
DNA: TGCGCCAGCAGCCGAGGTCCGGGACAGGCATCCTACGAGCAGTACTTC
CDR3: CASSRGPGQASYEQYF

J: TRBJ2-7
length: 15
size: few
D: TRBD2
V: TRBV10-3
DNA: TGTGCCATCAGTAAAATGCGGGAGCCCTCCTACGAGCAGTACTTC
CDR3: CAISKMREPSYEQYF

J: TRBJ1-3
length: 16
size: few
D: .
V: TRBV6-6
DNA: TGTGCCAGCAGTTATGGTGACACAGTCACTGGAAACACCATATATTTT
CDR3: CASSYGDTVTGNTIYF

J: TRBJ1-2
length: 14
size: many
D: TRBD1
V: TRBV7-3
DNA: TGTGCCAGCAGCTTAAGGATTCAGGGGGTTGGCTACACCTTC
CDR3: CASSLRIQGVGYTF

J: TRBJ1-3
length: 14
size: many
D: TRBD1
V: TRBV29-1
DNA: TGCAGCGTTAAAAGGACAGGGGCTGGAAACACCATATATTTT
CDR3: CSVKRTGAGNTIYF

J: TRBJ1-6
length: 12
size: .
D: .
V: TRBV27
DNA: TGTGCCAGCAGGGACGGTCCTAGTATCCTCCACTTT
CDR3: CASRDGPSILHF

J: TRBJ1-2
length: 15
size: .
D: .
V: TRBV12-3/TRBV12-4
DNA: TGTGCCAGCAGTGCTCCTGGCAGATTTAACTATGGCTACACCTTC
CDR3: CASSAPGRFNYGYTF

J: TRBJ2-4
length: 14
size: few
D: .
V: TRBV2
DNA: TGTGCCAGCGACGGCAGGGTAGCCAAAAACATTCAGTACTTC
CDR3: CASDGRVAKNIQYF

J: TRBJ2-5
length: 17
size: .
D: TRBD2
V: TRBV6-5
DNA: TGTGCCAGCAGGGCCACTAGCGGGGTAGTGGGCCAAGAGACCCAGTACTTC
CDR3: CASRATSGVVGQETQYF

J: TRBJ2-3
length: 13
size: .
D: .
V: TRBV7-6
DNA: TGTGCCAGCAGCTTAGGAGTCACAGATACGCAGTATTTT
CDR3: CASSLGVTDTQYF

J: TRBJ1-1
length: 13
size: many
D: .
V: TRBV9
DNA: TGTGCCAGCAGCTCCCTAACAGGGACTGAAGCTTTCTTT
CDR3: CASSSLTGTEAFF

J: TRBJ2-1
length: 14
size: many
D: .
V: TRBV11-3
DNA: TGTGCCAGCAGCTTAGCGGGGTCAAGGGATGAGCAGTTCTTC
CDR3: CASSLAGSRDEQFF

J: TRBJ2-7
length: 12
size: .
D: .
V: TRBV10-3
DNA: TGTGCCACAAGGGGGGGACCCCACGAGCAGTACTTC
CDR3: CATRGGPHEQYF

J: TRBJ2-7
length: 14
size: many
D: TRBD1
V: TRBV25-1
DNA: TGTGCCAGCAGTGATAACCGGGACAGGGACGAGCAGTACTTC
CDR3: CASSDNRDRDEQYF

J: TRBJ1-1
length: 14
size: .
D: .
V: TRBV11-2
DNA: TGTGCCAGCAGCTTTAGCCAGGGTATCACTGAAGCTTTCTTT
CDR3: CASSFSQGITEAFF

J: TRBJ1-1
length: 12
size: many
D: TRBD1
V: TRBV2
DNA: TGTGCCAGCAGTAGGACAGGGTCTGAAGCTTTCTTT
CDR3: CASSRTGSEAFF

J: TRBJ1-1
length: 13
size: few
D: .
V: TRBV29-1
DNA: TGCAGCGCCCCAGCGACAGGCAACACTGAAGCTTTCTTT
CDR3: CSAPATGNTEAFF

J: TRBJ1-1
length: 13
size: .
D: .
V: TRBV29-1
DNA: TGCAGCGTTGAAGATCTCCGGAGTCCTGAAGCTTTCTTT
CDR3: CSVEDLRSPEAFF